This is a list of T cell receptor beta chains from one sample in a study of graft-versus-host responses after intestinal transplantation. Repertoires were generated with immunoSEQ multiplex PCR, while TCRdb's copy carries only in-frame clones and drops some. The sample has tens of thousands of clones, under 95% seen once. Their antigens remain unidentified. Sequenced material: unstimulated CD8+ T cells sorted from spleen or lymph node cells, taken before intestinal transplant. These receptors were taken from a human donor who received an intestinal transplant. CDR3s include the opening cysteine and the closing phenylalanine or tryptophan. The order of the fields is J gene, V gene, D gene, clone size, CDR3 length, CDR3 DNA, CDR3 protein. The D gene is left open where the match is weak. Not every row has a clone size; where given, it reads once, few, many or a size class.

J: TRBJ1-1
V: TRBV19
D: .
size: .
length: 12
DNA: TGTGCCAGTAGTATAGGCTTCGTCGAGGCTTTCTTT
CDR3: CASSIGFVEAFF

J: TRBJ2-1
V: TRBV5-1
D: .
size: .
length: 15
DNA: TGCGCCAGCAGCCAGCCCGGGACACCTCGAGATGAGCAGTTCTTC
CDR3: CASSQPGTPRDEQFF

J: TRBJ1-1
V: TRBV5-4
D: .
size: .
length: 13
DNA: TGTGCCAGCAGCTTAGGGGAGAACACTGAAGCTTTCTTT
CDR3: CASSLGENTEAFF

J: TRBJ1-1
V: TRBV5-1
D: .
size: .
length: 13
DNA: TGCGCCAGCAGCTTGGAGGGGGGCGCTGAAGCTTTCTTT
CDR3: CASSLEGGAEAFF

J: TRBJ2-7
V: TRBV6-1
D: TRBD1
size: .
length: 15
DNA: TGTGCCAGCAGTCCCCGGACAGGGCTCTCCTACGAGCAGTACTTC
CDR3: CASSPRTGLSYEQYF

J: TRBJ1-2
V: TRBV5-4
D: .
size: few
length: 15
DNA: TGTGCCAGCACCCCATCCTACGGGACGGCAAATGGCTACACCTTC
CDR3: CASTPSYGTANGYTF

J: TRBJ2-2
V: TRBV2
D: TRBD1
size: .
length: 16
DNA: TGTGCCAGCAGTGTCCCGGGACAGGGAAGCACCGGGGAGCTGTTTTTT
CDR3: CASSVPGQGSTGELFF

J: TRBJ2-2
V: TRBV29-1
D: .
size: once
length: 12
DNA: TGCAGCGTTGCCAGCGGCGCCGGGGAGCTGTTTTTT
CDR3: CSVASGAGELFF

J: TRBJ1-1
V: TRBV19
D: TRBD1
size: .
length: 14
DNA: TGTGCCAGTAGTACGGGACAGGGGAACACTGAAGCTTTCTTT
CDR3: CASSTGQGNTEAFF

J: TRBJ2-7
V: TRBV7-6
D: .
size: once
length: 16
DNA: TGTGCCAGCAGGGAGGAGGGGAGTAGCGGTAACTACGAGCAGTACTTC
CDR3: CASREEGSSGNYEQYF

J: TRBJ2-7
V: TRBV19
D: .
size: .
length: 11
DNA: TGTGCCAGTATGGCCGGACCCGAGCAGTACTTC
CDR3: CASMAGPEQYF

J: TRBJ2-1
V: TRBV4-1
D: .
size: .
length: 17
DNA: TGCGCCAGCAGCCTTTCGGGCGGAATGAGCTCCTACAATGAGCAGTTCTTC
CDR3: CASSLSGGMSSYNEQFF

J: TRBJ2-5
V: TRBV7-3
D: .
size: .
length: 13
DNA: TGTGCCAGCAGCTTAAATGAGGAAGAGACCCAGTACTTC
CDR3: CASSLNEEETQYF

J: TRBJ2-5
V: TRBV5-1
D: TRBD2
size: .
length: 15
DNA: TGCGCCAGCAGCTTATCTAGCGGCATCCAAGAGACCCAGTACTTC
CDR3: CASSLSSGIQETQYF

J: TRBJ2-5
V: TRBV11-2
D: .
size: .
length: 12
DNA: TGTGCCAGCAGTGAGGGCCGCGAGACCCAGTACTTC
CDR3: CASSEGRETQYF

J: TRBJ1-2
V: TRBV29-1
D: .
size: .
length: 17
DNA: TGCAGCGTTGTCCCTTTAGACCCGGCCTCAAAATGGTATGGCTACACCTTC
CDR3: CSVVPLDPASKWYGYTF

J: TRBJ2-3
V: TRBV7-3
D: .
size: .
length: 13
DNA: TGTACCAGCACCTCACCCAACTCAGATACGCAGTATTTT
CDR3: CTSTSPNSDTQYF

J: TRBJ2-3
V: TRBV9
D: TRBD2
size: .
length: 15
DNA: TGTGCCAGCAGCGGCTCTAGCGGTAGCACAGATACGCAGTATTTT
CDR3: CASSGSSGSTDTQYF

J: TRBJ2-2
V: TRBV15
D: .
size: .
length: 16
DNA: TGTGCCACCAGCAGCCCACAGACTAGTTTTGTGGGGGAGCTGTTTTTT
CDR3: CATSSPQTSFVGELFF

J: TRBJ2-7
V: TRBV13
D: TRBD1
size: .
length: 14
DNA: TGTGCCAGCAGCCACCGGGACAGACCCTACGAGCAGTACTTC
CDR3: CASSHRDRPYEQYF

J: TRBJ2-3
V: TRBV27
D: .
size: few
length: 14
DNA: TGTGCCAGCACCCCCTTCTCCCCAGGGGATACGCAGTATTTT
CDR3: CASTPFSPGDTQYF

J: TRBJ2-1
V: TRBV2
D: TRBD2
size: .
length: 19
DNA: TGTGCCAGCAGTGGACTAGCGGGAGGGCCCCGCTTCATCTACAATGAGCAGTTCTTC
CDR3: CASSGLAGGPRFIYNEQFF

J: TRBJ2-1
V: TRBV11-2
D: .
size: .
length: 16
DNA: TGTGCCAGCAGCCGACGCCCCGACGCGTCCTACAATGAGCAGTTCTTC
CDR3: CASSRRPDASYNEQFF

J: TRBJ2-1
V: TRBV6-6
D: .
size: few
length: 14
DNA: TGTGCCAGCAGTTCTTTACCTACAGTCAATGAGCAGTTCTTC
CDR3: CASSSLPTVNEQFF

J: TRBJ2-1
V: TRBV6-1
D: TRBD1
size: .
length: 14
DNA: TGTGCCAGCAGTGAACCTAGACAGGGCAATGAGCAGTTCTTC
CDR3: CASSEPRQGNEQFF

J: TRBJ2-2
V: TRBV6-5
D: .
size: .
length: 14
DNA: TGTGCCAGCAGTTACTCCCGCGACAGCGGGGAGCTGTTTTTT
CDR3: CASSYSRDSGELFF

J: TRBJ2-2
V: TRBV7-3
D: TRBD2
size: .
length: 17
DNA: TGTGCCAGCAGCTCAAATCTAGCGGGAGGGAACACCGGGGAGCTGTTTTTT
CDR3: CASSSNLAGGNTGELFF

J: TRBJ1-2
V: TRBV18
D: TRBD1
size: .
length: 15
DNA: TGTGCCAGCTCCCACCCGGCAACAGGGGAGTTGGGCTACACCTTC
CDR3: CASSHPATGELGYTF

J: TRBJ1-3
V: TRBV28
D: .
size: .
length: 13
DNA: TGTGCCAGCAGGGCCTTAAGGGGAAACACCATATATTTT
CDR3: CASRALRGNTIYF

J: TRBJ2-7
V: TRBV6-6
D: .
size: .
length: 15
DNA: TGTGCCAGCAGTCTCCTATATGAGGGAGCCTACGAGCAGTACTTC
CDR3: CASSLLYEGAYEQYF

J: TRBJ1-5
V: TRBV13
D: .
size: .
length: 14
DNA: TGTGCCAGCAGCCTAGGTGGGGGAAGCCAGCCCCAGCATTTT
CDR3: CASSLGGGSQPQHF

J: TRBJ1-5
V: TRBV7-9
D: TRBD1
size: .
length: 15
DNA: TGTGCCAGCAGCCAAGAGACAGGGAGTAATCAGCCCCAGCATTTT
CDR3: CASSQETGSNQPQHF

J: TRBJ1-4
V: TRBV7-9
D: .
size: .
length: 15
DNA: TGTGCCAGCAGCGAGACGTGGGGGCCTGATGAAAAACTGTTTTTT
CDR3: CASSETWGPDEKLFF

J: TRBJ1-5
V: TRBV7-9
D: TRBD1
size: .
length: 18
DNA: TGTGCCAGCAGCTTCGGACAGGGGTCGAATACTGGCAATCAGCCCCAGCATTTT
CDR3: CASSFGQGSNTGNQPQHF

J: TRBJ2-7
V: TRBV30
D: .
size: .
length: 11
DNA: TGTGCCTGGAGTCAGGGTCCCGAGCAGTACTTC
CDR3: CAWSQGPEQYF

J: TRBJ2-2
V: TRBV7-6
D: .
size: .
length: 13
DNA: TGTGCCAGCAGCTTATTGGACACCGGGGAGCTGTTTTTT
CDR3: CASSLLDTGELFF

J: TRBJ1-5
V: TRBV19
D: .
size: .
length: 14
DNA: TGTGCCAGTACGCCGGGGGAGGTCGGTCAGCCCCAGCATTTT
CDR3: CASTPGEVGQPQHF

J: TRBJ2-3
V: TRBV13
D: TRBD2
size: .
length: 17
DNA: TGTGCCAGCAGCTTGGCCGAGGGACTAGAACTAGGAGATACGCAGTATTTT
CDR3: CASSLAEGLELGDTQYF

J: TRBJ1-1
V: TRBV18
D: .
size: .
length: 16
DNA: TGTGCCAGCTCACCGAACAGGGTATTCATGAACACTGAAGCTTTCTTT
CDR3: CASSPNRVFMNTEAFF

J: TRBJ1-1
V: TRBV4-1
D: .
size: .
length: 13
DNA: TGCGCCAGCAGCTCACCAGGTCCCACTGAAGCTTTCTTT
CDR3: CASSSPGPTEAFF

J: TRBJ2-7
V: TRBV6-5
D: .
size: .
length: 13
DNA: TGTGCCAGCAGTTACTCGACTGAGGTTGAGCAGTACTTC
CDR3: CASSYSTEVEQYF

J: TRBJ2-1
V: TRBV6-1
D: TRBD1
size: .
length: 15
DNA: TGTGCCAGCGGGGGGGACAGGGAGATTTACAATGAGCAGTTCTTC
CDR3: CASGGDREIYNEQFF

J: TRBJ2-2
V: TRBV7-9
D: TRBD1
size: .
length: 18
DNA: TGTGCCAGCAGCTTATTAGCAGGTTACAGGGGCGACACCGGGGAGCTGTTTTTT
CDR3: CASSLLAGYRGDTGELFF

J: TRBJ2-5
V: TRBV5-4
D: TRBD2
size: .
length: 14
DNA: TGTGCCAGCAGCCCGAGGACTAGTGATGAGACCCAGTACTTC
CDR3: CASSPRTSDETQYF

J: TRBJ2-5
V: TRBV29-1
D: TRBD2
size: .
length: 14
DNA: TGCAGCGTTGAGGGACTAGCGGGAAAGGAGACCCAGTACTTC
CDR3: CSVEGLAGKETQYF

J: TRBJ2-5
V: TRBV2
D: TRBD2
size: .
length: 16
DNA: TGTGCCAGCAGACTAGGACTAGCGGGATGGGGGGAGACCCAGTACTTC
CDR3: CASRLGLAGWGETQYF

J: TRBJ1-1
V: TRBV13
D: .
size: .
length: 14
DNA: TGTGCCAGCAGCTTACAGGGGATCGGCACTGAAGCTTTCTTT
CDR3: CASSLQGIGTEAFF

J: TRBJ2-7
V: TRBV28
D: TRBD1
size: few
length: 14
DNA: TGTGCCAGCAGTTTAGTAGACAGGGGTGTCGAGCAGTACTTC
CDR3: CASSLVDRGVEQYF

J: TRBJ1-5
V: TRBV6-5
D: .
size: once
length: 15
DNA: TGTGCCAGCAGTGACTGGGGGGAAGGCAATCAGCCCCAGCATTTT
CDR3: CASSDWGEGNQPQHF

J: TRBJ1-1
V: TRBV14
D: .
size: .
length: 13
DNA: TGTGCCAGCAGCCCACAGGTCCAGGTGGAAGCTTTCTTT
CDR3: CASSPQVQVEAFF

J: TRBJ1-1
V: TRBV11-2
D: .
size: .
length: 13
DNA: TGTGCCAGCAGCCGCCCGGGGGACACTGAAGCTTTCTTT
CDR3: CASSRPGDTEAFF

J: TRBJ2-7
V: TRBV4-1
D: .
size: .
length: 15
DNA: TGCGCCAGCAGCCAAGATCAATCGGGGCGCTACGAGCAGTACTTC
CDR3: CASSQDQSGRYEQYF

J: TRBJ1-2
V: TRBV11-2
D: TRBD1
size: once
length: 15
DNA: TGTGCCAGCAGCAATTACAGGGGGCGCGGCTATGGCTACACCTTC
CDR3: CASSNYRGRGYGYTF